Below, 32 T cell receptor beta chains from the same sample are listed, as sequenced in a study of cytomegalovirus exposure and HLA in healthy donors. In the PCR, 60 Vbeta and 13 Jbeta primers were used. Assay: immunoSEQ multiplex PCR; the TCRdb copy retains only in-frame clones and omits some. The top ten hold more than 4% of the sample, which has 110,000 to 150,000 clones, roughly 62% seen once. The sequenced material came from PBMCs. These TCRs come from a man between 60 and 75 years old in good health and CMV-seronegative.

The chain is built from TRBV28 and TRBJ1-2; D not certain. CDR3 size: 14 residues. The germline V gene encodes CDR1 MDHEN and CDR2 SYDVKM. V shed 6 bases and J shed 5 bases, with 16 bases lying between them. CDR3 region: CASSSPGMPYGYTF. CDR3 coding DNA: TGTGCCAGCAGCTCCCCCGGGATGCCTTATGGCTACACCTTC.

The chain recombines TRBV28 with TRBJ1-1; D remains unclear. Trimming shortened V by 9 bases and J by 1 base, and 18 bases separated the two germline ends. From germline, CDR1 is MDHEN and CDR2 SYDVKM. There are 15 residues in the CDR3. The CDR3 DNA reads TGTGCCAGTTCCCCCCCGGGTGCTTGGAACACTGAAGCTTTCTTT. The encoded protein is CASSPPGAWNTEAFF.

CDR3 protein: CSAHRGTEAFF. Here the CDR3 DNA reads TGCAGCGCCCACAGGGGCACTGAAGCTTTCTTT. The chain recombines TRBV29-1 with TRBJ1-1; 7 nucleotides match TRBD1. Germline CDR1 reads SQVTM; CDR2 reads ANQGSEA. CDR3 length: 11 residues. The ends lost 7 bases at V and 4 bases at J; junction bases unmatched: 3.

This chain joins TRBV7-9 and TRBJ2-7, with TRBD2 as a possible D gene (6 bases). The germline gives CDR1 SEHNR, CDR2 FQNEAQ (reference sequence). Trimming removed 4 bases from V and 2 bases from J, with 15 bases in between. There are 15 residues in the CDR3. CDR3 residues: CASSSLEGSTYEQYF. The CDR3 nucleotides are TGTGCCAGCAGCTCGCTGGAGGGGTCAACCTACGAGCAGTACTTC.

This chain connects TRBV28 to TRBJ1-1; 9 bases map to TRBD1. The CDR3 spans 16 residues. The germline V gene has CDR1 MDHEN and CDR2 SYDVKM. Trimming took 4 bases from V and 4 from J; bases not matched to a gene: 10. DNA for the CDR3: TGTGCCAGCAGTTGGGAACCGGGACAGGGCTTCACTGAAGCTTTCTTT. Protein sequence: CASSWEPGQGFTEAFF. The full variable domain, its missing parts supplied by reference TRBV28 and TRBJ1-1, is DVKVTQSSRYLVKRTGEKVFLECVQDMDHENMFWYRQDPGLGLRLIYFSYDVKMKEKGDIPEGYSVSREKKERFSLILESASTNQTSMYLCASSWEPGQGFTEAFFGQGTRLTVV.

The chain uses TRBV6-5 and TRBJ1-1; 8 bases line up with TRBD1. The CDR3 is 16 amino acids. The germline gives CDR1 MNHEY, CDR2 SVGAGI. V was clipped by 0 bases and J by 5 bases; unmatched bases: 8. CDR3 amino acids: CASSYSLTGGWTEAFF. The DNA for the CDR3 is TGTGCCAGCAGTTACTCTCTTACAGGGGGGTGGACTGAAGCTTTCTTT.

The chain couples TRBV5-1 to TRBJ2-5, with 8 bases fitting TRBD1. In germline, CDR1 is SGHRS, CDR2 YFSETQ. V lost 6 bases, J lost 2 bases, and 9 bases stayed unmatched. This CDR3 spans 15 amino acids. The CDR3 sequence: CASNSRQGRQETQYF. CDR3 nucleotides: TGCGCCAGCAACTCCCGACAGGGGAGGCAAGAGACCCAGTACTTC.

The chain carries TRBV28 and TRBJ2-5; weak D call: TRBD1 (6 bases). The CDR3 extends over 15 amino acids. Germline CDR1 reads MDHEN; CDR2 reads SYDVKM. With 6 bases removed from V and 2 bases from J, the gap between germline ends came to 16 bases. CDR3 loop: CASSPDRRTQETQYF. The CDR3 DNA reads TGTGCCAGCAGCCCAGACAGGAGAACACAAGAGACCCAGTACTTC.

The rearrangement links TRBV29-1 to TRBJ2-6, with 8 positions matching TRBD1. V gave up 7 bases and J gave up 3 bases; unmatched junction bases: 8. The CDR3 is made up of 15 amino acids. The germline V gene has CDR1 SQVTM and CDR2 ANQGSEA. CDR3 residues: CSAQTGDFGANVLTF. In DNA form, the CDR3 reads TGCAGCGCCCAGACAGGGGACTTTGGGGCCAACGTCCTGACTTTC.

The gene calls are TRBV7-6 and TRBJ1-2; perhaps TRBD1 as D (5 bases). The CDR3 is 13 residues long. Germline-derived CDR1 and CDR2 are SGHVS and FNYEAQ. V gave up 1 base and J gave up 7 bases, with 10 bases separating them. In nucleotides, the CDR3 is TGTGCCAGCAGCTTAGGGGGCGAACGTGGCTACACCTTC. Translation: CASSLGGERGYTF.

This rearrangement joins TRBV5-1 to TRBJ1-4; 9 positions agree with TRBD1. With 0 bases clipped from V and 6 bases from J, the junction kept 3 bases outside the gene matches. The CDR3 extends over 15 amino acids. CDR1 and CDR2 from the germline V gene are SGHRS and YFSETQ. Written as DNA, the CDR3 is TGCGCCAGCAGCTTGGAGACAGGGGGATATGAAAAACTGTTTTTT. It specifies CASSLETGGYEKLFF.

V gene TRBV27 combines with J gene TRBJ1-1; 9 nucleotides align to TRBD1. J lost 6 bases, V lost 8 bases, and 10 bases had no gene match. This CDR3 comprises 14 residues. Per germline, CDR1 MNHEY and CDR2 SMNVEV (reference sequence). The CDR3 DNA is TGTGCCAGCTGGGGGACAGGGTTGGTGCCTGAAGCTTTCTTT. Translation: CASWGTGLVPEAFF.

The J gene is TRBJ2-1, the V gene TRBV6-5; 9 bases agree with TRBD2. V was clipped by 6 bases and J by 16 bases; unmatched bases: 19. The CDR3 totals 15 residues. Germline values: CDR1 MNHEY, CDR2 SVGAGI. CDR3 loop: CASSESGLAFLRIFF. In DNA form, the CDR3 reads TGTGCCAGCAGCGAATCGGGACTAGCCTTCCTGAGAATCTTCTTC.

This clone was counted a few times. Distinct nucleotide sequences in the sample also encode this CDR3. CDR3 bases: TGTGCCAGCAGCCTTGAACTCTCTGGGGCCAACGTCCTGACTTTC. It yields the protein CASSLELSGANVLTF. The rearrangement links TRBV4-2 to TRBJ2-6; D remains unclear. The CDR3 has 15 amino acids. Germline CDR1 is LGHNA and CDR2 is YNFKEQ. The V and J ends lost 4 bases and 0 bases respectively, with 7 bases between them.

The chain couples TRBV6-5 to TRBJ2-7; possible D gene TRBD2, 5 bases. The CDR3 length is 13 residues. Germline CDR1 is MNHEY and CDR2 is SVGAGI. V lost 6 bases, J lost 2 bases, and 11 bases lay in between. The CDR3 DNA reads as TGTGCCAGCAGCGAGGACGGGACCTACGAGCAGTACTTC. Protein product: CASSEDGTYEQYF.

The gene calls are TRBV5-5 and TRBJ1-1; 7 bases are a match to TRBD1. Trimming removed 4 bases from V and 6 bases from J; junction bases left unmatched: 6. The length of the CDR3 is 13 residues. CDR1 and CDR2 from the germline V gene are SGHKS and YYEKEE (reference sequence). In nucleotides, the CDR3 is TGTGCCAGCAGCAAAGGACAGGACGCTGAAGCTTTCTTT. It codes for CASSKGQDAEAFF.

This clone has only a few counts. The CDR3: CASSLRRDPYEQYF. The CDR3 coding sequence is TGTGCCAGCAGCTTGCGGCGGGATCCCTACGAGCAGTACTTC. The chain joins TRBV5-4 to TRBJ2-7; TRBD2 might be the D (6 bases). There are 14 residues in the CDR3. The germline V gene has CDR1 SGHNT and CDR2 YYREEE (reference sequence). Trimming left V 1 base short and J 2 bases short, with 10 bases between.

J is TRBJ1-5 and V is TRBV28; D possibly corresponds to TRBD1 (5 bases). Trimming pared 8 bases from V and 4 bases from J, leaving 9 bases between. CDR1 MDHEN and CDR2 SYDVKM come from the germline V gene. This CDR3 comprises 12 residues. DNA of the CDR3: TGTGCCAGCGGAGGGGTAAATCAGCCCCAGCATTTT. This gives the protein CASGGVNQPQHF.

The chain joins TRBV11-3 to TRBJ2-2; TRBD1 might be the D (5 bases). Looked up from germline, CDR1 is SGHNT and CDR2 is YENEEA. There are 15 residues in the CDR3. The ends were cut back, 5 bases at V and 1 base at J, with 11 bases in the middle. Here the CDR3 DNA reads TGTGCCAGCAGCGCGAATGACAGGAACACCGGGGAGCTGTTTTTT. Amino acids: CASSANDRNTGELFF.

The J gene is TRBJ1-5, the V gene TRBV27; TRBD1 matches at 9 bases. Germline V gene sequence: CDR1 MNHEY, CDR2 SMNVEV (reference sequence). CDR3 size: 13 residues. The ends lost 5 bases at V and 15 bases at J; junction bases unmatched: 11. CDR3 sequence (DNA): TGTGCCAGCAGTGCCCGGACAGGGGAGGTCATGCATTTT. This sequence encodes CASSARTGEVMHF.

This clone appeared a few times. The chain recombines TRBV19 with TRBJ1-1; 7 bases are shared with TRBD1. The germline gives CDR1 LNHDA, CDR2 SQIVND (reference sequence). Unmatched junction bases numbered 7, after V lost 5 bases and J lost 7 bases. The CDR3 covers 13 residues. The CDR3 loop is CASSFRGTDEAFF. As DNA, the CDR3 is TGTGCCAGTAGTTTCCGGGGGACAGATGAAGCTTTCTTT.

The genes are TRBV7-3 and TRBJ2-7; no clear D gene. The CDR3 has 14 residues. Between the trimmed V and J ends, which lost 1 base and 3 bases, there was a span of 10 bases. Germline V gives CDR1 SGHTA, CDR2 FQGTGA. This CDR3 reads CASSLNPGDYEQYF. DNA of the CDR3: TGTGCCAGCAGCTTAAATCCCGGAGACTACGAGCAGTACTTC.

To note about this clone: An end of the junction differs from the germline gene, which may be a read error. The rearrangement uses TRBV7-9 and TRBJ1-2, with D possibly being TRBD1 (5 bases). Germline V lookup: CDR1 SEHNR, CDR2 FQNEAQ (reference sequence). This CDR3 is built from 11 residues. CDR3 residues: CSSSQDTFGGF. In nucleotides, the CDR3 is TGTTCCAGCAGCCAAGACACTTTCGGGGGCTTC.

The V gene is TRBV11-2, the J gene TRBJ1-1, with TRBD1 matching 7 bases. This CDR3 contains 16 residues. The ends lost 6 bases at V and 4 bases at J; junction bases unmatched: 14. Germline V gives CDR1 SGHAT, CDR2 FQNNGV. The CDR3 is CASSYDRVGLSTEAFF. Here the CDR3 DNA reads TGTGCCAGCAGTTATGACAGGGTTGGCCTATCCACTGAAGCTTTCTTT. The full variable domain, in which reference TRBV11-2 and TRBJ1-1 provide the parts outside the CDR3, is EAGVAQSPRYKIIEKRQSVAFWCNPISGHATLYWYQQILGQGPKLLIQFQNNGVVDDSQLPKDRFSAERLKGVDSTLKIQPAKLEDSAVYLCASSYDRVGLSTEAFFGQGTRLTVV.

This sequence joins TRBV19 and TRBJ2-5; possibly TRBD2 for D (5 bases). V was trimmed by 1 base and J by 5 bases, leaving 14 bases between them. Germline assignment: CDR1 LNHDA and CDR2 SQIVND (reference sequence). The CDR3 is 15 residues long. The CDR3 here is CASSIVRGIGETQYF. The CDR3 DNA sequence: TGTGCCAGTAGTATAGTCCGAGGGATAGGGGAGACCCAGTACTTC.

This chain uses TRBV7-9 with TRBJ1-4; D may be TRBD1 (6 bases). The CDR3 covers 13 residues. Trimming shortened V by 8 bases and J by 5 bases, and 12 bases separated the two germline ends. CDR1 and CDR2 (germline): SEHNR, FQNEAQ (reference sequence). The CDR3 reads CASSRGANEKLFF. For the CDR3, the DNA is TGTGCCAGCTCTCGGGGGGCAAATGAAAAACTGTTTTTT.

The chain links TRBV4-3 to TRBJ1-3; D is undetermined. The CDR3 extends over 15 amino acids. V was shortened by 1 base and J by 0 bases, with 7 bases between the two germline ends. CDR1 is LGHNA and CDR2 is YSLEER in the germline V gene. The CDR3 DNA is TGCGCCAGCAGCCAAGGCTCGAGCTCTGGAAACACCATATATTTT. Translation gives CASSQGSSSGNTIYF.

This clone was detected a few times. The rearrangement joins TRBV6-5 to TRBJ2-7; no clear D. The CDR3 is made up of 14 amino acids. In germline, CDR1 is MNHEY, CDR2 SVGAGI. Trimming took 6 bases from V and 2 from J, leaving 14 bases between them. The CDR3 sequence: CASRPQPIAYEQYF. As DNA, the CDR3 is TGTGCCAGCAGGCCGCAACCAATAGCCTACGAGCAGTACTTC.

This chain uses TRBV19 with TRBJ1-2; D might be TRBD1 (5 bases). The CDR3 loop spans 13 amino acids. The V end lost 8 bases, the J end lost 4 bases, and 14 bases lay between the germline ends. From germline, CDR1 is LNHDA and CDR2 SQIVND (reference sequence). The CDR3 DNA reads as TGTGCCAGTGGCACGAGGCAGGGCTATGGCTACACCTTC. This sequence encodes CASGTRQGYGYTF. The complete variable domain, with remaining parts taken from reference TRBV19 and TRBJ1-2, reads DGGITQSPKYLFRKEGQNVTLSCEQNLNHDAMYWYRQDPGQGLRLIYYSQIVNDFQKGDIAEGYSVSREKKESFPLTVTSAQKNPTAFYLCASGTRQGYGYTFGSGTRLTVV.

The CDR3 DNA reads TGTGCCTGGGCTAGGGGGCGCCGGGGAACTAATGAAAAACTGTTTTTT. It codes for CAWARGRRGTNEKLFF. V is TRBV30 and J is TRBJ1-4; 7 bases map to TRBD1. The CDR3 has 16 residues. V shed 5 bases and J 1 base; nucleotides not matched to a gene: 10. CDR1 and CDR2 (germline): GTSNPN, SVGIG (reference sequence).

This chain links TRBV27 with TRBJ2-3, with TRBD1 identical over 8 bases. Germline V CDR1 and CDR2: MNHEY, SMNVEV (reference sequence). The CDR3 is 16 residues long. Losses at the gene ends were 3 bases for V and 7 bases for J; bases not matched to a gene: 12. CDR3 in DNA: TGTGCCAGCAGTTTCACCCCATGGGGGACAGGCCATACGCAGTATTTT. Translated, it gives CASSFTPWGTGHTQYF.

This chain uses TRBV10-3 with TRBJ1-4; TRBD1 agrees at 7 bases. Germline V gives CDR1 ENHRY, CDR2 SYGVKD. Germline trimming cut 2 bases from V and 8 bases from J; bases unmatched to any gene: 17. This CDR3 region has 18 residues. CDR3 amino acids: CAISEPYGTELEEEKLFF. CDR3 DNA: TGTGCCATCAGTGAGCCCTACGGGACAGAACTTGAAGAAGAAAAACTGTTTTTT.